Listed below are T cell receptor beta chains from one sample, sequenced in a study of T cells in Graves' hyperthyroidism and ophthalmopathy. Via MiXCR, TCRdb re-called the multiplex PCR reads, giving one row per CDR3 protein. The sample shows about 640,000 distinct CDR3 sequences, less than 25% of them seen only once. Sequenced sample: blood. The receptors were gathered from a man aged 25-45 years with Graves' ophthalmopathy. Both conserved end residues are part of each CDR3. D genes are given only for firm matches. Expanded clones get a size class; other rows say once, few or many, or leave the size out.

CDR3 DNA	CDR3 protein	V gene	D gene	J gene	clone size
TGTGCCAGCAATGTGGGACTCCGTTACGAGCAGTACTTC	CASNVGLRYEQYF	TRBV6-1	NA	TRBJ2-7	NA
TGTGCCAGCAGCTTGACAGGGGGCGCGGGGGAGACCCAGTACTTC	CASSLTGGAGETQYF	TRBV11-3	TRBD1	TRBJ2-5	few
TGTGCCAGCAGTTATGGGCCTAGCGGGTACAATGAGCAGTTCTTC	CASSYGPSGYNEQFF	TRBV6-9	TRBD2	TRBJ2-1	NA
TGTGCCAGCAGCTTAGGGGTTGAGCAGTTCTTC	CASSLGVEQFF	TRBV11-2	NA	TRBJ2-1	many
TGCAGTGCTACCCGGGGACAGGGGACCGAGCAGTACTTC	CSATRGQGTEQYF	TRBV20-1	TRBD1	TRBJ2-7	few
TGTGCCAGCAGCGGGTCCGGTTTCTACAATGAGCAGTTCTTC	CASSGSGFYNEQFF	TRBV28	NA	TRBJ2-1	NA
TGTGCCAGCAGCCCGGATCTTGGCTACGAGCAGTACTTC	CASSPDLGYEQYF	TRBV5-4	NA	TRBJ2-7	NA
TGTGCCAGCAGCTTAGGGGGACTAGCGGGACGATACAATGAGCAGTTCTTC	CASSLGGLAGRYNEQFF	TRBV7-9	TRBD2	TRBJ2-1	NA
TGCAGTGCTAGGAAGCGGGAGGGTGAGACCCAGTACTTC	CSARKREGETQYF	TRBV20-1	TRBD2	TRBJ2-5	few
TGTGCCAGCAGGGGACCGAATTCACCCCTCCACTTT	CASRGPNSPLHF	TRBV28	NA	TRBJ1-6	few
TGTGCCAGCAGTTTCGGGGGGGGGTCCGGGGAGCTGTTTTTT	CASSFGGGSGELFF	TRBV27	TRBD2	TRBJ2-2	few
TGTGCCAGCAGTTATATGACGTCTTGGGGGCCACGTGAAGCTTTCTTT	CASSYMTSWGPREAFF	TRBV6-5	NA	TRBJ1-1	many
TGTGCCAGCAGCCCTCACCCTGTGGCAGACGAAGCTTTCTTT	CASSPHPVADEAFF	TRBV27	NA	TRBJ1-1	NA
TGCGCCAGCAGCTTGGCCCGGGAGGGAAACAATGAGCAGTTCTTC	CASSLAREGNNEQFF	TRBV5-1	TRBD2	TRBJ2-1	many
TGTGCCAGCAGTTTGCGGGTGGGAAGGGACTATGGCTACACCTTC	CASSLRVGRDYGYTF	TRBV28	NA	TRBJ1-2	many
TGCAGCGTTGAAAGGGGGCGCAGGGAGACCCAGTACTTC	CSVERGRRETQYF	TRBV29-1	TRBD1	TRBJ2-5	NA
TGTGCCAGTAGTGCCCGGGACATCGACAATGAGCAGTTCTTC	CASSARDIDNEQFF	TRBV19	NA	TRBJ2-1	NA
TGTGCCTGGAGCATGACTGGGAGCTCCTACAATGAGCAGTTCTTC	CAWSMTGSSYNEQFF	TRBV30	NA	TRBJ2-1	NA
TGTGCCAGCAGTTTATCAGGGGGCCCATGGTTAATAGCTGGGGAGCTGTTTTTT	CASSLSGGPWLIAGELFF	TRBV27	TRBD1	TRBJ2-2	few
TGTGCCAGCAGTGCTATTACTAGCACAGATACGCAGTATTTT	CASSAITSTDTQYF	TRBV2	NA	TRBJ2-3	NA
TGTGCCAGCAGTTTTACAGGGAGTAGCGAGCAGTACTTC	CASSFTGSSEQYF	TRBV6-2/TRBV6-3	NA	TRBJ2-7	NA
TGTGCCTGGAGTTCCGAATACGAGCAGTACTTC	CAWSSEYEQYF	TRBV30	NA	TRBJ2-7	NA
TGTGCCAGCAGGGACCCTGGCACAGATACGCAGTATTTT	CASRDPGTDTQYF	TRBV2	NA	TRBJ2-3	many
TGTGCCAGCAGTTTAGTTACAGGGTATGATCAGCCCCAGCATTTT	CASSLVTGYDQPQHF	TRBV12-3/TRBV12-4	NA	TRBJ1-5	many
TGTGCCAGCAGGATCGGGGAGGCGGAGACCCAGTACTTC	CASRIGEAETQYF	TRBV7-9	NA	TRBJ2-5	few
TGTGCCAGCAGCCAAGATCTTACAGGCTCCTACAATGAGCAGTTCTTC	CASSQDLTGSYNEQFF	TRBV3-1	NA	TRBJ2-1	many
TGTGCCAGTAGTATAGCGGGGTTCACTGAAGCTTTCTTT	CASSIAGFTEAFF	TRBV19	NA	TRBJ1-1	few
TGTGCCAGTATCGGGACAGGGGGGCGGACTGAAGCTTTCTTT	CASIGTGGRTEAFF	TRBV19	TRBD1	TRBJ1-1	NA
TGCAGCGTTGCGGCTAGCGGGATTTACAATGAGCAGTTCTTC	CSVAASGIYNEQFF	TRBV29-1	TRBD2	TRBJ2-1	few
TGTGCCAGCAGTTACTCGAGGCAGGGGACGGCAAAGAATCAGCCCCAGCATTTT	CASSYSRQGTAKNQPQHF	TRBV6-2/TRBV6-3	NA	TRBJ1-5	many
TGTGCCAGCAGTGAGACCCCTGATGAGACCCAGTACTTC	CASSETPDETQYF	TRBV2	NA	TRBJ2-5	NA
TGTGCCAGCAGAGTAGGAGGACAGATACCTTTCTTT	CASRVGGQIPFF	TRBV6-2/TRBV6-3	NA	TRBJ1-1	many
TGTGCCAGCAGCTTATCGCTAGCGGTCCACAATGAGCAGTTCTTC	CASSLSLAVHNEQFF	TRBV7-9	TRBD2	TRBJ2-1	NA
TGCGCCAGCAGCCTACTAGCGGGAGGGCCCCGATTCTCCTACGAGCAGTACTTC	CASSLLAGGPRFSYEQYF	TRBV4-3	TRBD2	TRBJ2-7	few
TGCAGTGCTAGGGGTTGGGGGCTATCCTACGAGCAGTACTTC	CSARGWGLSYEQYF	TRBV20-1	NA	TRBJ2-7	many
TGTGCCAGTAGTCCAGCCGGGACACAAGATCCCCACTACGAGCAGTACTTC	CASSPAGTQDPHYEQYF	TRBV19	NA	TRBJ2-7	NA
TGCAGTGCTAGAGATCGGCAGGGACTGAATGAGCAGTTCTTC	CSARDRQGLNEQFF	TRBV20-1	NA	TRBJ2-1	many
TGCAGTGCAAAGGGGAGTAATCAGCCCCAGCATTTT	CSAKGSNQPQHF	TRBV20-1	NA	TRBJ1-5	NA
TGTGCCAGCAGCTTGGCACAGGGCTCCAATTCACCCCTCCACTTT	CASSLAQGSNSPLHF	TRBV5-6	NA	TRBJ1-6	many
TGTGCCAGCACCCAGAGGGTAGCGGGAGCGTTGAACACCGGGGAGCTGTTTTTT	CASTQRVAGALNTGELFF	TRBV6-1	TRBD2	TRBJ2-2	NA